These 18 T cell receptor beta chains were all obtained from the same sample, sequenced in a study of technical replicates of blood from a few donors. Profiling relied on immunoSEQ multiplex PCR, and the TCRdb table lists in-frame clones only, not all of them. The sample consists of 65,000 to 90,000 clones, approximately 86% of them appearing once. Sequenced sample: PBMCs. The receptors shown here come from a human donor in good health. Some clones in this sample may be carry-over from other donors' samples.

This clone was picked up one time. The CDR3 here is CASSFLGLPTDTQYF. As DNA, the CDR3 is TGTGCCAGCAGCTTCCTGGGACTACCTACAGATACGCAGTATTTT. This chain joins TRBV11-2 and TRBJ2-3, with 7 bases matching TRBD2. The ends lost 3 bases at V and 3 bases at J; junction bases unmatched: 6. The CDR3 spans 15 residues. Germline assignment: CDR1 SGHAT and CDR2 FQNNGV.

The gene calls are TRBV29-1 and TRBJ1-1, with D hard to call. The CDR3 consists of 12 residues. Germline V gene sequence: CDR1 SQVTM, CDR2 ANQGSEA. V gave up 4 bases and J gave up 4 bases, with 10 bases separating them. The CDR3 protein is CSVGGLGTEAFF. The CDR3 bases are TGCAGCGTTGGAGGGTTGGGCACTGAAGCTTTCTTT.

The chain links TRBV19 to TRBJ1-5, with D possibly TRBD1 on 5 matching bases. Looked up from germline, CDR1 is LNHDA and CDR2 is SQIVND (reference sequence). There are 14 residues in the CDR3. Trimming cost V 3 bases and J 10 bases, with 16 bases left between them. CDR3 sequence reads: CASSMGGDINPQHF. The DNA of the CDR3 is TGTGCCAGTAGTATGGGGGGGGATATCAACCCCCAGCATTTT.

This chain connects TRBV5-1 to TRBJ2-5, with 7 bases aligning to TRBD2. The V gene end was trimmed by 2 bases and the J gene end by 5 bases; junction bases not matched to a gene: 9. CDR3 length: 15 amino acids. Germline V gene sequence: CDR1 SGHRS, CDR2 YFSETQ. CDR3 sequence reads: CASSFYEGGRETQYF. CDR3 DNA: TGCGCCAGCAGCTTTTATGAGGGAGGGCGGGAGACCCAGTACTTC.

This chain links TRBV7-8 with TRBJ1-5, with D possibly being TRBD1 (6 bases). Germline V gene sequence: CDR1 SGHVS, CDR2 FQNEAQ. The CDR3 covers 13 residues. V was cut by 6 bases and J by 1 base, with 7 bases left in between. The DNA for the CDR3 is TGTGCCAGCAGAAGGGGGAGCAATCAGCCCCAGCATTTT. It specifies CASRRGSNQPQHF. Full variable domain (missing parts from reference TRBV7-8 and TRBJ1-5): GAGVSQSPRYKVAKRGQDVALRCDPISGHVSLFWYQQALGQGPEFLTYFQNEAQLDKSGLPSDRFFAERPEGSVSTLKIQRTQQEDSAVYLCASRRGSNQPQHFGDGTRLSIL.

V usage is TRBV25-1 and J usage is TRBJ2-1, with D possibly being TRBD1 (5 bases). The CDR3 has 13 residues. V gave up 7 bases and J gave up 3 bases, with 10 bases separating them. CDR1 is MGHDK and CDR2 is SYGVNS in the germline V gene. The CDR3 DNA follows: TGTGCCAGCACAACAGGTATCTACAATGAGCAGTTCTTC. Translated, it gives CASTTGIYNEQFF.

The chain is built from TRBV4-3 and TRBJ2-1; 9 bases line up with TRBD1. The CDR3 covers 16 residues. From germline, CDR1 is LGHNA and CDR2 YSLEER. Losses at the gene ends were 0 bases for V and 12 bases for J; bases not matched to a gene: 12. The CDR3 bases are TGCGCCAGCAGCCAAGAACGACAGGGGGTCTTAGGCGTGCAGTTCTTC. Protein: CASSQERQGVLGVQFF.

The V and J genes are TRBV6-4 and TRBJ2-1; the match to TRBD2 covers 8 bases. CDR1 is MRHNA, CDR2 SNTAGT, per germline. V gave up 6 bases and J gave up 9 bases; unmatched junction bases: 10. This CDR3 is 14 amino acids long. DNA for the CDR3: TGTGCCAGCAGCCCGGGGGGGCCTGCTTCTGAGCAGTTCTTC. Translation: CASSPGGPASEQFF.

The V call is TRBV7-9, the J call TRBJ1-4; perhaps TRBD1 as D (5 bases). The CDR3 is 15 amino acids. Germline V lookup: CDR1 SEHNR, CDR2 FQNEAQ (reference sequence). V gave up 3 bases and J gave up 7 bases, with 15 bases separating them. The CDR3 sequence: CASSLAKGIREKLFF. Written as DNA, the CDR3 is TGTGCCAGCAGCTTGGCGAAGGGGATACGTGAAAAACTGTTTTTT.

The CDR3 DNA is TGTGCCAGCGCCGGGACAGGGGTTAACACCGGGGAGCTGTTTTTT. Translated: CASAGTGVNTGELFF. This rearrangement joins TRBV19 to TRBJ2-2; 10 bases map to TRBD1. This CDR3 region has 15 residues. Germline CDR1 and CDR2: LNHDA and SQIVND (reference sequence). Trimming cost V 9 bases and J 2 bases; bases outside gene matches: 6. The variable domain in full, completed from reference TRBV19 and TRBJ2-2, reads DGGITQSPKYLFRKEGQNVTLSCEQNLNHDAMYWYRQDPGQGLRLIYYSQIVNDFQKGDIAEGYSVSREKKESFPLTVTSAQKNPTAFYLCASAGTGVNTGELFFGEGSRLTVL.

The chain's CDR3 is CASRGGVDTDTQYF. The CDR3 region has the DNA TGTGCCAGCCGCGGGGGCGTAGACACAGATACGCAGTATTTT. This chain joins TRBV4-2 and TRBJ2-3; maybe TRBD2 (7 bases). Trimming removed 8 bases from V and 2 bases from J, with 14 bases in between. The CDR3 is 14 amino acids. From germline, CDR1 is LGHNA and CDR2 YNFKEQ.

J is TRBJ2-3 and V is TRBV6-6; 11 nucleotides line up with TRBD2. V lost 4 bases and J lost 14; bases outside the gene matches: 8. The V gene's germline CDR1 is MNHNY and CDR2 SVGAGI (reference sequence). There are 13 residues in the CDR3. The CDR3 DNA reads TGTGCCAGCAGTTCGACTAGCGGGGTATTCTTGTATTTT. It yields the protein CASSSTSGVFLYF.

J is TRBJ2-1 and V is TRBV4-1; D not resolved. Germline lookup yields CDR1 MGHRA and CDR2 YSYEKL. Trimming pared 1 base from V and 0 bases from J, leaving 13 bases between. This CDR3 is 17 amino acids long. The CDR3 DNA follows: TGCGCCAGCAGCCAAGTTATGCGGTCCAACTCCTACAATGAGCAGTTCTTC. Protein product: CASSQVMRSNSYNEQFF.

A single count supports this clone. The chain employs TRBV21-1 and TRBJ1-5. TRBV21-1 is a listed pseudogene. The CDR3 contains 13 residues. The CDR3 sequence is CASSIGGNQPQHF. The DNA of the CDR3 is TGTGCCAGCAGCATCGGAGGCAATCAGCCCCAGCATTTT.

CDR3: CASSTREGSTEAFF. CDR3 nucleotide sequence: TGTGCCAGCAGCACCCGGGAGGGCAGCACTGAAGCTTTCTTT. The V call is TRBV11-1, the J call TRBJ1-1; no definite D call. V was cut by 5 bases and J by 4 bases, with 14 bases left in between. Germline assignment: CDR1 SGHAT and CDR2 FQDESV (reference sequence). The CDR3 contains 14 residues. The variable domain in full, with the rest retrieved from reference TRBV11-1 and TRBJ1-1, is EAEVAQSPRYKITEKSQAVAFWCDPISGHATLYWYRQILGQGPELLVQFQDESVVDDSQLPKDRFSAERLKGVDSTLKIQPAELGDSAMYLCASSTREGSTEAFFGQGTRLTVV.

V is TRBV4-3 and J is TRBJ2-7, with D maybe TRBD1 (6 bases). CDR3 length: 14 amino acids. With 0 bases removed from V and 6 bases from J, the gap between germline ends came to 12 bases. The germline gives CDR1 LGHNA, CDR2 YSLEER. The CDR3 loop is CASSQDSGVREQYF. The CDR3 DNA is TGCGCCAGCAGCCAAGATTCAGGGGTGCGCGAGCAGTACTTC.

In this sample, this clone turned up a few times. The chain carries TRBV7-2 and TRBJ1-2; D gene uncertain. Germline V gene lookup returns CDR1 SGHTA and CDR2 FQGNSA. V was clipped by 2 bases and J by 6 bases, with 16 bases between them. The CDR3 spans 15 residues. This chain's CDR3 is CASSLFFSGSNGYTF. In DNA form, the CDR3 reads TGTGCCAGCAGCTTATTTTTTAGCGGGTCCAATGGCTACACCTTC.

The chain combines TRBV7-6 with TRBJ2-7; 10 bases fit TRBD1. The CDR3 has 14 residues. CDR1 SGHVS and CDR2 FNYEAQ come from the germline V gene. V gave up 5 bases and J gave up 0 bases; unmatched junction bases: 1. As DNA, the CDR3 is TGTGCCAGCAGCGGGACAGGGGCCTCCTACGAGCAGTACTTC. This encodes CASSGTGASYEQYF.